These T cell receptor beta chains were read from a single sample in a study of blood T cell repertoires in COVID-19. TCRdb's table, derived via immunoSEQ multiplex PCR, lists solely in-frame clones and lacks some. The repertoire holds roughly 200,000 clones, with roughly 78% as singletons. The sequenced sample consisted of peripheral blood. Receptor source: a woman of 80 years or more with active or convalescent COVID-19. The CDR3 runs from the conserved cysteine through the conserved F or W. A D gene is named only where the DNA matches it firmly. Clone size is not always given. Where it is, it says once, few, many or a class for expanded clones.

v_call	clone_size	j_call	cdr3_length	d_call	cdr3_aa	cdr3_nt
TRBV3-1/TRBV3-2	-	TRBJ2-3	15	TRBD2	CASSDSGGLTDTQYF	TGTGCCAGCAGCGACAGCGGGGGCCTCACAGATACGCAGTATTTT
TRBV19	-	TRBJ1-5	15	-	CASSIYTGINQPQHF	TGTGCCAGTAGTATCTACACAGGGATCAATCAGCCCCAGCATTTT
TRBV7-8	-	TRBJ2-7	16	-	CASSPPVPGITGEQYF	TGTGCCAGCAGCCCGCCCGTACCCGGGATAACGGGTGAGCAGTACTTC
TRBV5-4	-	TRBJ2-1	15	TRBD1	CASSRDRGLYNEQFF	TGTGCCAGCAGCCGAGACAGGGGGCTTTACAATGAGCAGTTCTTC
TRBV9	-	TRBJ2-7	15	TRBD1	CASSVDGTGTYEQYF	TGTGCCAGCAGCGTGGATGGGACAGGAACCTACGAGCAGTACTTC
TRBV2	-	TRBJ2-1	16	TRBD1	CASRGQGSSSYNEQFF	TGTGCCAGCAGAGGACAGGGCTCGAGCTCCTACAATGAGCAGTTCTTC
TRBV9	-	TRBJ2-1	15	-	CASSVGGLAYNEQFF	TGTGCCAGCAGCGTAGGGGGACTTGCTTACAATGAGCAGTTCTTC
TRBV3-1/TRBV3-2	-	TRBJ1-6	19	TRBD1	CASSQDRRTLRDRATPLHF	TGTGCCAGCAGCCAAGATCGTCGGACGCTTAGGGACAGGGCGACACCCCTCCACTTT
TRBV6-5	-	TRBJ2-1	16	-	CASSYARGAGYNEQFF	TGTGCCAGCAGTTATGCCCGAGGAGCGGGCTACAATGAGCAGTTCTTC
TRBV28	-	TRBJ1-2	15	TRBD1	CASSSGGTGTYGYTF	TGTGCCAGCAGTTCCGGGGGGACAGGGACATATGGCTACACCTTC
TRBV28	-	TRBJ2-3	15	-	CASRLWGGGTDTQYF	TGTGCCAGCAGACTCTGGGGGGGCGGGACAGATACGCAGTATTTT
TRBV2	-	TRBJ1-1	14	-	CASSEDRLIQEAFF	TGTGCCAGCAGTGAAGACAGACTAATTCAAGAAGCTTTCTTT
TRBV18	-	TRBJ2-1	15	-	CASSPAQGGFNEQFF	TGTGCCAGCTCACCGGCCCAGGGAGGTTTCAATGAGCAGTTCTTC
TRBV5-1	-	TRBJ2-6	16	-	CASSLVTGGGANVLTF	TGCGCCAGCAGCTTGGTAACAGGTGGTGGGGCCAACGTCCTGACTTTC
TRBV28	once	TRBJ1-5	16	TRBD1	CASGQGTAYSNQPQHF	TGTGCGTCGGGGCAAGGGACAGCTTATAGCAATCAGCCCCAGCATTTT
TRBV5-6	-	TRBJ1-6	15	-	CASSLQGRGNSPLHF	TGTGCCAGCAGCTTGCAGGGCAGGGGTAATTCACCCCTCCACTTT
TRBV7-3	-	TRBJ2-7	15	TRBD2	CASNRGTSGGYEQYF	TGTGCCAGCAACCGGGGCACCAGCGGGGGCTACGAGCAGTACTTC
TRBV2	-	TRBJ2-7	13	TRBD1	CATLGTGVHEQYF	TGTGCCACCCTCGGGACAGGGGTTCACGAGCAGTACTTC
TRBV15	-	TRBJ2-2	15	TRBD2	CATSLTSGVTGELFF	TGTGCCACCAGCTTGACTAGCGGGGTCACCGGGGAGCTGTTTTTT
TRBV19	-	TRBJ1-5	15	TRBD1	CASRATGTVNQPQHF	TGTGCCAGTAGAGCCACCGGGACAGTCAATCAGCCCCAGCATTTT
TRBV15	-	TRBJ2-1	15	-	CATSTDPDSYNEQFF	TGTGCCACCAGCACAGACCCAGACTCCTACAATGAGCAGTTCTTC
TRBV7-2	-	TRBJ1-5	17	TRBD1	CASSLAGSGGVSQPQHF	TGTGCCAGCAGCTTAGCTGGTTCAGGGGGCGTGAGTCAGCCCCAGCATTTT